Listed below are T cell receptor beta chains from one sample, sequenced in a study of blood T cell repertoires in COVID-19. Method: immunoSEQ multiplex PCR; TCRdb's copy keeps in-frame clones and lacks some. Of about 120,000 clones listed, 80% to 90% are singletons. The sample consisted of peripheral blood. The receptors come from a man aged 35 to 55 with acute or convalescent COVID-19. Both conserved end residues are part of each CDR3. The order of the fields is J gene, D gene, clone size, V gene, CDR3 DNA, CDR3 protein. The D gene is left open where the match is weak. Clone size is shown for a subset of rows, as once, few, many or a class of expanded clone.

>TRBJ2-2|TRBD1|NA|TRBV5-1
TGCGCCAGCAGCCTGGGACAGCCCGGGGGGGAGCTGTTTTTT
CASSLGQPGGELFF
>TRBJ2-1|TRBD2|NA|TRBV29-1
TGCAGCGTTCAGCGGGGGGGCCGGGGTGAGCAGTTCTTC
CSVQRGGRGEQFF
>TRBJ1-2|NA|NA|TRBV6-5
TGTGCCAGCATGGGTGGCCATAACTATGGCTACACTTTC
CASMGGHNYGYTF
>TRBJ1-6|NA|once|TRBV27
TGTGCCAGCAGATCCACGACACCACGGGGGAATTCACCCCTCCACTTT
CASRSTTPRGNSPLHF
>TRBJ2-2|TRBD2|NA|TRBV5-1
TGCGCCAGCAGCTTGTCGGCGGGAGACACCGGGGAGCTGTTTTTT
CASSLSAGDTGELFF
>TRBJ2-5|NA|NA|TRBV30
TGTGCCTGGAGTCCCTCAATGGGGGGAGAGACCCAGTACTTC
CAWSPSMGGETQYF
>TRBJ2-7|TRBD1|NA|TRBV27
TGTGCCAGCAGCAGGACAGGGGGCTCCTACGAGCAGTACTTC
CASSRTGGSYEQYF
>TRBJ2-2|NA|NA|TRBV24-1
TGTGCCACCAGTCCAGCGAACACCGGGGAGCTGTTTTTT
CATSPANTGELFF
>TRBJ2-1|TRBD1|NA|TRBV29-1
TGCAGCGTGGCCACAGGGGTTGATGAGCAGTTCTTC
CSVATGVDEQFF
>TRBJ2-3|TRBD1|NA|TRBV28
TGTGCCAGCAGATCGGACAGGCTTTACACAGATACGCAGTATTTT
CASRSDRLYTDTQYF
>TRBJ2-3|TRBD1|NA|TRBV24-1
TGTGCCACCAGCCCCGGACAGGGTCGCACAGATACGCAGTATTTT
CATSPGQGRTDTQYF
>TRBJ1-5|NA|NA|TRBV6-5
TGTGCCAGCAGCTCCCAGGGGCCGGGACAGCCCCAGCATTTT
CASSSQGPGQPQHF
>TRBJ2-2|TRBD2|NA|TRBV4-2
TGTGCCAGCAGCCAACAGGTCGGCGGGGGGTTTGGAAGCGGGGAGCTGTTTTTT
CASSQQVGGGFGSGELFF
>TRBJ2-4|TRBD2|NA|TRBV11-1
TGTGCCAGCAGCCTGACTAGCGGGAGGGCCGAGATTCAGTACTTC
CASSLTSGRAEIQYF
>TRBJ2-4|NA|NA|TRBV4-1
TGCGCCAGCAGCCAAGAGGGCCTGCTGGTGGCCAAAAACATTCAGTACTTC
CASSQEGLLVAKNIQYF
>TRBJ2-2|NA|NA|TRBV9
TGTGCCAGCAGCGGCCGGGACTCGATTCCCTGGGAGCTGTTTTTT
CASSGRDSIPWELFF
>TRBJ1-2|NA|NA|TRBV11-2
TGTGCCAGCAGAGCGCCCGGGGGTGGAGGCTACACCTTC
CASRAPGGGGYTF
>TRBJ2-1|NA|few|TRBV27
TGTGCCAGCACGAATCTCTTGGCTAGCCGCTACAATGAGCAGTTCTTC
CASTNLLASRYNEQFF
>TRBJ1-5|NA|NA|TRBV7-9
TGTGCCAGCAGCTTAGGTCTCGGTGAGCATCAGCCCCAGCATTTT
CASSLGLGEHQPQHF
>TRBJ2-5|TRBD1|NA|TRBV7-9
TGTGCCAGCAGCTTAGGTGGGACAGGACTCTGGGAGACCCAGTACTTC
CASSLGGTGLWETQYF
>TRBJ1-5|NA|once|TRBV6-5
TGTGCCAGCAGAGCCTCGGGAGGTCAGCCCCAGCATTTT
CASRASGGQPQHF
>TRBJ2-7|TRBD2|NA|TRBV18
TGTGCCAGCTCATCCCAGCGGGAAGGCGAGCAGTACTTC
CASSSQREGEQYF
>TRBJ1-2|NA|once|TRBV6-6
TGTGCCAGCAGTCCCCGACTTTATGGCTACACCTTC
CASSPRLYGYTF
>TRBJ1-1|TRBD1|NA|TRBV5-1
TGCGCCAGCAGCCGGGACAGGGGACTCATGAACACTGAAGCTTTCTTT
CASSRDRGLMNTEAFF
>TRBJ2-5|TRBD1|NA|TRBV29-1
TGCAGCGTCACCGGGACAGGAGAGACCCAGTACTTC
CSVTGTGETQYF
>TRBJ2-7|TRBD1|NA|TRBV5-1
TGCGCCAGCAGCTTGGTCCGGACAGGGTCCTACGAGCAGTACTTC
CASSLVRTGSYEQYF
>TRBJ2-5|NA|NA|TRBV20-1
TGCAGTGCTAGTTACACAGGGGAGACCCAGTACTTC
CSASYTGETQYF
>TRBJ2-3|TRBD2|NA|TRBV7-6
TGTGCCAGCAGCCCGTGGACTAGCGGGAGCGCAAATACGCAGTATTTT
CASSPWTSGSANTQYF
>TRBJ2-1|TRBD1|NA|TRBV9
TGTGCCAGCAGCGACGAGGGACAGGGAAAGAGAGAGCAGTTCTTC
CASSDEGQGKREQFF
>TRBJ2-1|TRBD2|NA|TRBV2
TGTGCCAGCAGGGCGGGAGGGGCCTACAATGAGCAGTTCTTC
CASRAGGAYNEQFF
>TRBJ1-6|TRBD1|NA|TRBV28
TGTGCCAGCAGCCCCCGGACAGGGGTAAGTTCACCCCTCCACTTT
CASSPRTGVSSPLHF
>TRBJ2-2|NA|NA|TRBV18
TGTGCCAGCTCACGCGCCGGGGAGCTGTTTTTT
CASSRAGELFF
>TRBJ1-4|NA|NA|TRBV20-1
TGCAGTGCTAGTGCCCAGGGAAAACTGTTTTTT
CSASAQGKLFF
>TRBJ1-4|NA|NA|TRBV29-1
TGCAGCGTTGAAGTCGGTGAAAAACTGTTTTTT
CSVEVGEKLFF
>TRBJ2-3|TRBD1|once|TRBV7-9
TGTGCCAGCAGCCCACAGGGGACAGATACGCAGTATTTT
CASSPQGTDTQYF
>TRBJ2-5|TRBD2|NA|TRBV6-1
TGTGCCAGCAGTGAGACCACAGGACTAGCGGGCCAAGAGACCCAGTACTTC
CASSETTGLAGQETQYF
>TRBJ2-5|TRBD2|NA|TRBV7-2
TGTGCCAGCAGCTTAGCGCTCCAAGCGGGGGCCGAAGCGGAGACCCAGTACTTC
CASSLALQAGAEAETQYF
>TRBJ2-3|TRBD1|NA|TRBV18
TGTGCCAGCTCACCCCAAGGGACAGGGTCCTTCCTAAGCACAGATACGCAGTATTTT
CASSPQGTGSFLSTDTQYF
>TRBJ2-7|TRBD2|NA|TRBV19
TGTGCCAGTAGTGTACTAGCGGGGGAGCAGTACTTC
CASSVLAGEQYF
>TRBJ2-1|NA|NA|TRBV7-3
TGTGCCAGCAGCTTAAGACAGTACAATGAGCAGTTCTTC
CASSLRQYNEQFF
>TRBJ2-7|NA|NA|TRBV7-6
TGTGCCAGCAGCTTAGTGTCACCCCCGGCGAGGGCATACGAGCAGTACTTC
CASSLVSPPARAYEQYF
>TRBJ2-1|TRBD2|NA|TRBV18
TGTGCCAGCTCACCATCTAGCGGGAGTGGGAATGAGCAGTTCTTC
CASSPSSGSGNEQFF
>TRBJ2-5|TRBD1|once|TRBV5-6
TGTGCCAGCAGACGGACAGGGGGCTCGGAGACCCAGTACTTC
CASRRTGGSETQYF
>TRBJ2-3|TRBD2|NA|TRBV9
TGTGCCAGCAGCCCCTTCGGCCCTCGGGGGGGCGATACGCAGTATTTT
CASSPFGPRGGDTQYF
>TRBJ2-1|TRBD2|NA|TRBV5-1
TGCGCCAGCAGCTCGTATAGCGGGGGGGCATACAATGAGCAGTTCTTC
CASSSYSGGAYNEQFF
>TRBJ2-1|NA|NA|TRBV7-3
TGTGCCAGCAGCTTGAATTCGCGGAGTCCGCAGTTCTTC
CASSLNSRSPQFF
>TRBJ2-7|NA|once|TRBV28
TGTGCCAGCAGTTTACTATTCTCCTCCTACGAGCAGTACTTC
CASSLLFSSYEQYF